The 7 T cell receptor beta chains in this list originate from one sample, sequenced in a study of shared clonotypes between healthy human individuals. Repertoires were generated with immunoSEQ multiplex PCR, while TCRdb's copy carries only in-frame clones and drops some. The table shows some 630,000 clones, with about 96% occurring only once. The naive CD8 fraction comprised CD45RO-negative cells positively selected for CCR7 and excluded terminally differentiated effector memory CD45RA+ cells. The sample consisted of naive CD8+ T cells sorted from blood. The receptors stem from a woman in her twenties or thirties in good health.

The CDR3 DNA sequence: TGTGCCACCAGCAGAGTCCTAGCGGGAGATCTTGGGGATAACGAGCAGTACTTC. It codes for CATSRVLAGDLGDNEQYF. The rearrangement links TRBV15 to TRBJ2-7; 10 bases line up with TRBD2. The CDR3 covers 18 residues. Germline V gene data show CDR1 as LNHNV and CDR2 as YYDKDF (reference sequence). J gave up 5 bases and V 1 base, and 14 bases lay outside the gene matches.

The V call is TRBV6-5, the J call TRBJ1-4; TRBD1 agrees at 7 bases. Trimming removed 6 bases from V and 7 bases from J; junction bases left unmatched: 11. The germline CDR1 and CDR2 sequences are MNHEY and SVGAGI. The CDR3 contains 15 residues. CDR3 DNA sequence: TGTGCCAGCAGAAGGACAGGAAGAATAGGTGAAAAACTGTTTTTT. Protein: CASRRTGRIGEKLFF.

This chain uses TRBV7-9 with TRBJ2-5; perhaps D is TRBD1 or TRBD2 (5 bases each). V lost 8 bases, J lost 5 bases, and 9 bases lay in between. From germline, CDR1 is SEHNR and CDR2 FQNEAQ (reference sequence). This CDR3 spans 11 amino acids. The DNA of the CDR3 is TGTGCCAGCCCGGGGCCGGAGACCCAGTACTTC. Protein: CASPGPETQYF. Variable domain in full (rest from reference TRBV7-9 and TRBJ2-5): DTGVSQNPRHKITKRGQNVTFRCDPISEHNRLYWYRQTLGQGPEFLTYFQNEAQLEKSRLLSDRFSAERPKGSFSTLEIQRTEQGDSAMYLCASPGPETQYFGPGTRLLVL.

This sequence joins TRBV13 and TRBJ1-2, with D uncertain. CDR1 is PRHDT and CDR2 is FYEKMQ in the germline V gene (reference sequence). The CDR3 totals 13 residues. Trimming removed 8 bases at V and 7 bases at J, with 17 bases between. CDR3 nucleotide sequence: TGTGCCAGCGGAAAAGGTTCCAGCCGTGGCTACACCTTC. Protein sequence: CASGKGSSRGYTF.

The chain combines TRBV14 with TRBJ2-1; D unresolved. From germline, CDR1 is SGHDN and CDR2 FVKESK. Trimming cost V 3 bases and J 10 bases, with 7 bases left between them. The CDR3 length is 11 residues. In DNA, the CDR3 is TGTGCCAGCAGCCATCCCAAGGAGCAGTTCTTC. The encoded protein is CASSHPKEQFF. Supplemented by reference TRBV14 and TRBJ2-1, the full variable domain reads EAGVTQFPSHSVIEKGQTVTLRCDPISGHDNLYWYRRVMGKEIKFLLHFVKESKQDESGMPNNRFLAERTGGTYSTLKVQPAELEDSGVYFCASSHPKEQFFGPGTRLTVL.

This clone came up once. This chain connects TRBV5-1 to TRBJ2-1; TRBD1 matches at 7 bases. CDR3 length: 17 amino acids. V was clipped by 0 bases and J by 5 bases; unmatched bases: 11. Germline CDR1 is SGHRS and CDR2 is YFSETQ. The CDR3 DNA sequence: TGCGCCAGCAGCTTGGTGGAGACAGGGATCTCTAACAATGAGCAGTTCTTC. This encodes CASSLVETGISNNEQFF.

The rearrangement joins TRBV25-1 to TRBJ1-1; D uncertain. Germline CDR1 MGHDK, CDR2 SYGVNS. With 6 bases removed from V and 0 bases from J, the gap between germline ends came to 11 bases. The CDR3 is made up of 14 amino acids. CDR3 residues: CASRSGGMNTEAFF. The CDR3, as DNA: TGTGCCAGCAGGTCGGGTGGGATGAACACTGAAGCTTTCTTT.